The rows below give T cell receptor beta chains drawn from one sample of a study of blood T cell repertoires in COVID-19. TCRdb keeps only in-frame clones here, not all; method: immunoSEQ multiplex PCR. The table includes over 100,000 clones, approximately 86% detected once. The sequencing sample was made of peripheral blood. These receptors were taken from a man aged 35-49 years with acute or convalescent COVID-19. CDR3s include the opening cysteine and the closing phenylalanine or tryptophan. A D gene is named only where the DNA matches it firmly. Clone size is given for some rows only: seen once, a few or many times, or a class if the clone is expanded.

D gene,J gene,V gene,clone size,CDR3 protein,CDR3 DNA
.,TRBJ1-5,TRBV19,.,CATKERGEGQPQHF,TGTGCCACCAAAGAGAGAGGGGAGGGGCAGCCCCAGCATTTT
.,TRBJ1-1,TRBV6-5,few,CASSPAAGTEAFF,TGTGCCAGCAGCCCGGCGGCTGGCACTGAAGCTTTCTTT
.,TRBJ1-5,TRBV24-1,.,CATSDGLTQEPQHF,TGTGCCACCAGTGATGGGCTGACCCAGGAGCCCCAGCATTTT
TRBD1,TRBJ2-2,TRBV19,.,CATSRGTGHTGELFF,TGTGCCACCTCCCGGGGGACAGGGCACACCGGGGAGCTGTTTTTT
.,TRBJ2-7,TRBV15,once,CATSGRQSYEQYF,TGTGCCACCAGCGGAAGACAGTCCTACGAGCAGTACTTC
.,TRBJ2-7,TRBV18,.,CASSPLRGSDEQYF,TGTGCCAGCTCACCACTACGGGGTAGCGACGAGCAGTACTTC
.,TRBJ2-7,TRBV11-2,.,CASSLSRGTYEQYF,TGTGCCAGCAGCTTAAGCAGGGGCACCTACGAGCAGTACTTC
TRBD2,TRBJ2-1,TRBV7-9,.,CASSPSLRGASYNEQFF,TGTGCCAGCAGCCCCTCTCTGCGGGGGGCCTCCTACAATGAGCAGTTCTTC
TRBD1,TRBJ2-7,TRBV5-5,.,CASSFTGGSSSYEQYF,TGTGCCAGCAGTTTTACAGGGGGCTCAAGCTCCTACGAGCAGTACTTC
TRBD1,TRBJ1-1,TRBV19,once,CASSRGDRVTEAFF,TGTGCCAGTAGTAGGGGGGACAGGGTGACTGAAGCTTTCTTT
TRBD1,TRBJ1-4,TRBV5-8,.,CASSYTGTATNEKLFF,TGTGCCAGCAGTTACACCGGGACAGCAACTAATGAAAAACTGTTTTTT
.,TRBJ2-3,TRBV7-2,.,CASSLGLQPRGTDTQYF,TGTGCCAGCAGCTTAGGCTTGCAACCGAGGGGGACAGATACGCAGTATTTT
.,TRBJ1-1,TRBV6-5,.,CASSYQINTEAFF,TGTGCCAGCAGTTATCAGATAAACACTGAAGCTTTCTTT
TRBD2,TRBJ2-3,TRBV9,.,CASSVGRGTSGHTDTQYF,TGTGCCAGCAGCGTAGGCAGGGGGACTAGCGGGCACACAGATACGCAGTATTTT
TRBD1,TRBJ1-6,TRBV30,.,CAWSEGQSNSPLHF,TGTGCCTGGAGTGAGGGACAGAGTAATTCACCCCTCCACTTT
TRBD2,TRBJ2-5,TRBV12-3/TRBV12-4,.,CASRPTSRETQYF,TGTGCCAGCAGACCGACTAGCCGAGAGACCCAGTACTTC
TRBD1,TRBJ1-1,TRBV4-2,.,CASSQRDRGNTEAFF,TGTGCCAGCAGCCAAAGGGACAGGGGTAATACTGAAGCTTTCTTT
TRBD1,TRBJ1-2,TRBV11-2,.,CASSLDQGAYGYTF,TGTGCCAGCAGCTTAGACCAGGGGGCCTATGGCTACACCTTC
.,TRBJ2-7,TRBV6-5,.,CASSRTDIYEQYF,TGTGCCAGCAGCAGGACAGATATCTACGAGCAGTACTTC
.,TRBJ2-7,TRBV14,.,CASSLMGAWEQYF,TGTGCCAGCAGCCTTATGGGCGCTTGGGAGCAGTACTTC
.,TRBJ1-3,TRBV30,.,CAWSGGRGSSGNTIYF,TGTGCCTGGAGTGGGGGTCGGGGGAGCTCTGGAAACACCATATATTTT
.,TRBJ1-1,TRBV7-9,.,CASSLARVTEAFF,TGTGCCAGCAGCTTAGCCCGGGTTACTGAAGCTTTCTTT
.,TRBJ2-7,TRBV5-1,.,CASSPPGHRDTLVEQYF,TGCGCCAGCAGCCCACCGGGACACCGAGATACCCTAGTGGAGCAGTACTTC
.,TRBJ2-2,TRBV30,.,CAWSGEPRGGELFF,TGTGCCTGGAGTGGGGAGCCTCGGGGCGGGGAGCTGTTTTTT
TRBD1,TRBJ1-2,TRBV5-8,.,CASNSQQGRYGYTF,TGTGCCAGCAACTCGCAACAGGGGAGGTATGGCTACACCTTC
.,TRBJ2-3,TRBV27,.,CASSPRQGDTQYF,TGTGCCAGCAGTCCACGCCAGGGGGATACGCAGTATTTT
.,TRBJ1-5,TRBV10-1,.,CASNGHETGGPYSNQPQHF,TGCGCCAGCAATGGCCATGAGACAGGCGGGCCATATAGCAATCAGCCCCAGCATTTT